One sample yielded the 26 T cell receptor beta chains listed below, sequenced in a study of type 1 regulatory T cells (dated by TCRdb to the early 2020s). No cognate antigen is known for these TCRs. The run used an Illumina MiSeq. TCRdb's own reprocessing of the public reads used fastp at Q25 and MiXCR and kept productive beta chains. Each entry is one CDR3 protein sequence, shown with its most common DNA and genes. The sample table lists roughly 71,000 distinct CDR3 sequences, roughly three fifths of them with a count of one. The ten largest account for 7.6% of the sample. The material sequenced was cultured T cells, either the whole culture or a sorted T cell fraction (not recorded which). The sample's cell subset or site label is to be understood as: Tr1-enriched cell product generated in vitro against host alloantigens. Receptors were obtained from a human donor in good health.

This clonotype showed up just a few times. The genes are TRBV5-1 and TRBJ1-2; maybe TRBD1 (6 bases). The length of the CDR3 is 16 residues. Trimming removed 2 bases from V and 7 bases from J, with 21 bases in between. Germline CDR1 reads SGHRS; CDR2 reads YFSETQ. CDR3 sequence reads: CASSFGELGGVGGYTF. In DNA, the CDR3 is TGCGCCAGCAGCTTCGGGGAGTTGGGGGGCGTAGGTGGCTACACCTTC.

This clonotype was seen a single time. The genes are TRBV20-1 and TRBJ2-1; 8 nucleotides agree with TRBD1. The CDR3 runs 11 residues. V gave up 2 bases and J gave up 12 bases; unmatched junction bases: 3. The germline V gene has CDR1 DFQATT and CDR2 SNEGSKA (reference sequence). CDR3 coding DNA: TGCAGTGCTAGATCCGGGACAGGGCAGTTCTTC. This sequence encodes CSARSGTGQFF.

V is TRBV2 and J is TRBJ2-1; 15 bases are a match to TRBD2. CDR3 length: 15 residues. CDR1 and CDR2 from the germline V gene are SNHLY and FYNNEI. V gave up 10 bases and J gave up 7 bases; unmatched junction bases: 8. The CDR3 sequence: CATGTSGRSYNEQFF. CDR3 nucleotide sequence: TGTGCCACAGGGACTAGCGGGAGGTCGTATAATGAGCAGTTCTTC. Using reference TRBV2 and TRBJ2-1 for the parts outside the CDR3, the full variable domain is EPEVTQTPSHQVTQMGQEVILRCVPISNHLYFYWYRQILGQKVEFLVSFYNNEISEKSEIFDDQFSVERPDGSNFTLKIRSTKLEDSAMYFCATGTSGRSYNEQFFGPGTRLTVL.

The CDR3, as DNA: TGTGCCAGCAGCGTAGTTGCTAGCGGGATCTACAATGAGCAGTTCTTC. Residues: CASSVVASGIYNEQFF. V gene TRBV9 combines with J gene TRBJ2-1, with TRBD2 matching over 9 bases. The ends lost 0 bases at V and 3 bases at J; junction bases unmatched: 4. The CDR3 length is 16 residues. Germline V gene lookup returns CDR1 SGDLS and CDR2 YYNGEE.

The rearrangement joins TRBV3-1 to TRBJ1-4; 7 nucleotides agree with TRBD1. J gave up 5 bases and V 1 base, and 7 bases lay outside the gene matches. CDR3 length equals 16 residues. Germline CDR1 reads LGHDT; CDR2 reads YNNKEL (reference sequence). The DNA for the CDR3 is TGTGCCAGCAGCCAAGGACGGACAGGAGGGAATGAAAAACTGTTTTTT. Residues: CASSQGRTGGNEKLFF.

This clonotype was seen a handful of times. This rearrangement joins TRBV24-1 to TRBJ2-7; 9 positions match TRBD1. J lost 2 bases, V lost 4 bases, and 8 bases had no gene match. The CDR3 spans 16 residues. Germline V gene lookup returns CDR1 KGHDR and CDR2 SFDVKD. The CDR3 region is CATSEGSGQGTYEQYF. In nucleotides, the CDR3 is TGTGCCACCAGTGAAGGTTCGGGACAGGGCACCTACGAGCAGTACTTC.

In DNA, the CDR3 is TGCGCCAGCAGCTTGACCGGGGACGGTGAAAAACTGTTTTTT. Translating it yields CASSLTGDGEKLFF. The chain carries TRBV5-1 and TRBJ1-4, with D maybe TRBD1 (5 bases). The length of the CDR3 is 14 residues. Trimming stripped 1 base from V and 7 bases from J, with 11 bases between. CDR1 and CDR2 from the germline V gene are SGHRS and YFSETQ.

This clonotype has a handful of counts. The chain combines TRBV20-1 with TRBJ2-7, with 10 nucleotides matching TRBD2. Germline CDR1 and CDR2: DFQATT and SNEGSKA (reference sequence). This CDR3 is 14 amino acids long. With 5 bases clipped from V and 2 bases from J, the junction kept 6 bases outside the gene matches. The CDR3 coding sequence is TGCAGTGCTTACTTAGCGGGGGGAGCCTACGAGCAGTACTTC. It translates to CSAYLAGGAYEQYF.

The rearrangement joins TRBV13 to TRBJ2-3; D assignment may be TRBD1 or TRBD2 (5 bases each). CDR1 is PRHDT, CDR2 FYEKMQ, per germline (reference sequence). CDR3 size: 14 residues. V lost 4 bases to trimming and J lost 4 bases, with 12 bases between them. The CDR3 here is CASSSFGTPDTQYF. The CDR3, as DNA: TGTGCCAGCAGCTCCTTCGGGACCCCAGATACGCAGTATTTT.

This chain uses TRBV6-2 or TRBV6-3 with TRBJ2-5; 14 nucleotides match TRBD2. Trimming at V came to 0 bases and at J to 5 bases, leaving 8 bases not matched to a gene. Germline assignment: CDR1 MNHEY and CDR2 SVGEGT. CDR3 length: 18 amino acids. The DNA of the CDR3 is TGTGCCAGCAGTTACTCCCCGGGACTAGCGGGAGAATGGGAGACCCAGTACTTC. Translated, it gives CASSYSPGLAGEWETQYF.

J is TRBJ2-7 and V is TRBV5-1, with 11 bases matching TRBD1. With V trimmed by 3 bases and J by 6 bases, 8 bases remained unmatched. This CDR3 contains 15 residues. CDR1 and CDR2 from the germline V gene are SGHRS and YFSETQ. CDR3 sequence: CASSYGTGGFVEQYF. DNA for the CDR3: TGCGCCAGCAGCTACGGGACAGGGGGGTTTGTCGAGCAGTACTTC.

The rearrangement links TRBV7-9 to TRBJ1-1, with 7 bases matching TRBD1. The germline gives CDR1 SEHNR, CDR2 FQNEAQ (reference sequence). J lost 2 bases, V lost 4 bases, and 7 bases had no gene match. The CDR3 contains 15 residues. The CDR3 sequence: CASSSSGTANTEAFF. CDR3 nucleotides: TGTGCCAGCAGCTCATCCGGGACAGCCAACACTGAAGCTTTCTTT.

This clonotype has only one observation. This sequence joins TRBV20-1 and TRBJ2-7; D assignment may be TRBD1 or TRBD2 (5 bases each). Germline-derived CDR1 and CDR2 are DFQATT and SNEGSKA (reference sequence). This CDR3 has 12 amino acids. V lost 3 bases, J lost 3 bases, and 9 bases lay in between. The CDR3 protein is CSASEGIYEQYF. The CDR3, as DNA: TGCAGTGCTAGCGAGGGGATCTACGAGCAGTACTTC.

The rearrangement joins TRBV5-1 to TRBJ1-4; D not resolved. Trimming left V 0 bases short and J 6 bases short, with 6 bases between. Looked up from germline, CDR1 is SGHRS and CDR2 is YFSETQ. The CDR3 totals 13 residues. CDR3 nucleotide sequence: TGCGCCAGCAGCTTGGAACCCGATGAAAAACTGTTTTTT. It translates to CASSLEPDEKLFF.

This clonotype was recorded at least ten times. The chain carries TRBV7-8 and TRBJ2-2; TRBD1 or TRBD2 may be the D gene (5 bases each). The V gene's germline CDR1 is SGHVS and CDR2 FQNEAQ. With 10 bases removed from V and 0 bases from J, the gap between germline ends came to 15 bases. This CDR3 has 15 residues. The CDR3 region has the DNA TGTGCCACCTCACGAGGGGCTTCGAACACCGGGGAGCTGTTTTTT. Translation: CATSRGASNTGELFF.

The rearrangement joins TRBV7-2 to TRBJ2-7; D not certain. Germline CDR1 SGHTA, CDR2 FQGNSA. The germline V and J ends were trimmed by 3 bases and 3 bases, with 9 bases remaining between them. The CDR3 runs to 13 residues. CDR3 nucleotides: TGTGCCAGCAGCTTGTCACTGTTCTACGAGCAGTACTTC. This codes for CASSLSLFYEQYF.

This sequence joins TRBV7-9 and TRBJ2-1; D is uncertain. Germline CDR1 is SEHNR and CDR2 is FQNEAQ (reference sequence). V was trimmed by 3 bases and J by 0 bases, leaving 6 bases between them. CDR3 length equals 14 residues. CDR3 DNA: TGTGCCAGCAGCTTCGGTAGCTCCTACAATGAGCAGTTCTTC. Translating gives CASSFGSSYNEQFF.

The chain uses TRBV4-1 and TRBJ2-7; D remains unclear. V lost 1 base, J lost 3 bases, and 7 bases lay in between. Germline assignment: CDR1 MGHRA and CDR2 YSYEKL. This CDR3 contains 13 residues. The CDR3, as DNA: TGCGCCAGCAGCCAAGTTGGGAACTACGAGCAGTACTTC. It translates to CASSQVGNYEQYF.

The genes are TRBV20-1 and TRBJ2-3; D unresolved. Germline assignment: CDR1 DFQATT and CDR2 SNEGSKA (reference sequence). This CDR3 has 13 amino acids. V was trimmed by 6 bases and J by 0 bases, leaving 10 bases between them. The CDR3: CSAKDPSTDTQYF. The CDR3 coding sequence is TGCAGTGCAAAGGACCCTAGCACAGATACGCAGTATTTT.

CDR3 protein: CSARDFRAQGAAGNTIYF. The CDR3 bases are TGCAGTGCTAGAGATTTTAGGGCACAGGGGGCTGCGGGAAACACCATATATTTT. This chain uses TRBV20-1 with TRBJ1-3, with 9 nucleotides matching TRBD1. Germline V gives CDR1 DFQATT, CDR2 SNEGSKA (reference sequence). J gave up 4 bases and V 0 bases, and 13 bases lay outside the gene matches. CDR3 length equals 18 residues.

This chain links TRBV10-3 with TRBJ2-4, with 8 bases aligning to TRBD2. Germline CDR1 and CDR2: ENHRY and SYGVKD. The CDR3 covers 13 residues. J was trimmed by 5 bases and V by 8 bases; bases with no gene match: 5. CDR3 DNA sequence: TGTGCCATCCAGCGGGGGCTGGAAAACATTCAGTACTTC. This translates into CAIQRGLENIQYF.

The chain carries TRBV7-9 and TRBJ2-1; 11 nucleotides align to TRBD1. The CDR3 consists of 17 residues. Germline loops: CDR1 SEHNR, CDR2 FQNEAQ (reference sequence). V lost 5 bases and J lost 1; bases outside the gene matches: 7. CDR3 DNA: TGTGCCAGCAGCCAGGGGACAGGGGGAAGGTCCTACAATGAGCAGTTCTTC. Protein: CASSQGTGGRSYNEQFF.

The chain joins TRBV15 to TRBJ2-7, with 7 bases fitting TRBD2. CDR3 size: 16 residues. The V segment lost 3 bases and the J segment 2 bases; nucleotides outside the gene matches: 10. Germline V gene lookup returns CDR1 LNHNV and CDR2 YYDKDF (reference sequence). Here the CDR3 reads CATSRGERRGAYEQYF. The CDR3 bases are TGTGCCACCAGCAGGGGGGAAAGACGGGGGGCCTACGAGCAGTACTTC.

J is TRBJ2-2 and V is TRBV5-1; 9 bases line up with TRBD1. The ends lost 4 bases at V and 6 bases at J; junction bases unmatched: 4. The CDR3 loop spans 14 amino acids. Germline CDR1 reads SGHRS; CDR2 reads YFSETQ. CDR3 nucleotides: TGCGCCAGCAGCGGGGGACAGGGTGCCGGGGAGCTGTTTTTT. Translation: CASSGGQGAGELFF.

The rearrangement uses TRBV20-1 and TRBJ1-1, with 8 nucleotides matching TRBD1. Germline-derived CDR1 and CDR2 are DFQATT and SNEGSKA (reference sequence). CDR3 length: 14 amino acids. J lost 4 bases, V lost 5 bases, and 9 bases had no gene match. CDR3 nucleotides: TGCAGTGCTCAACGGACAGGGTCTAGCACTGAAGCTTTCTTT. As protein: CSAQRTGSSTEAFF.

At least ten counts were recorded for this clonotype. V is TRBV6-1 and J is TRBJ2-5; TRBD2 might be the D (6 bases). CDR3 size: 17 residues. Germline V gene sequence: CDR1 MNHNS, CDR2 SASEGT. V was trimmed by 2 bases and J by 6 bases, leaving 22 bases between them. As DNA, the CDR3 is TGTGCCAGCAGTGAATCGGGAGAAGTGGGAATCACGAAGACCCAGTACTTC. It translates to CASSESGEVGITKTQYF.